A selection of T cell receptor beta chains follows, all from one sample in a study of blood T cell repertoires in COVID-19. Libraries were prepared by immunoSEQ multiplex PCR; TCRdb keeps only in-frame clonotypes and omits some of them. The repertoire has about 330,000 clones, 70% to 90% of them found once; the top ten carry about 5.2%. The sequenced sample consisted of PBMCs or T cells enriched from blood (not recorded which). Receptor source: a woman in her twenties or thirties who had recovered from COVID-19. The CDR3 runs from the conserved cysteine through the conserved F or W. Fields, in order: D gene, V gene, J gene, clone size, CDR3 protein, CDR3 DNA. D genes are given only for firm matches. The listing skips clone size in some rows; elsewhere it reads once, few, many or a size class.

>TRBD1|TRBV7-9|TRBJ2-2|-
CASRPGQGAGELFF
TGTGCCAGCAGGCCGGGACAGGGGGCCGGGGAGCTGTTTTTT
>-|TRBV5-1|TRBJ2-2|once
CASSLGLNTGELFF
TGCGCCAGCAGCTTGGGACTGAACACCGGGGAGCTGTTTTTT
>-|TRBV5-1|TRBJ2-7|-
CASSNSGDGYEQYF
TGCGCCAGCAGCAACTCAGGGGATGGGTACGAGCAGTACTTC
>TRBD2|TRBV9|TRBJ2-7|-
CASSSGGESSYEQYF
TGTGCCAGCAGCTCTGGGGGGGAGAGCTCCTACGAGCAGTACTTC
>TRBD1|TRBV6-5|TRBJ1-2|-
CASSTGQGFYGYTF
TGTGCCAGCAGTACAGGACAGGGATTCTATGGCTACACCTTC
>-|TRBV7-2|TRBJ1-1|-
CASSQYTEAFF
TGTGCCAGCAGCCAGTACACTGAAGCTTTCTTT
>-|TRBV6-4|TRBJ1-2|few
CASSESGAPGLNYGYTF
TGTGCCAGCAGTGAATCAGGGGCCCCCGGACTTAACTATGGCTACACCTTC
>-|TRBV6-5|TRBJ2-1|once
CASSLAGWDSVNEQFF
TGTGCCAGCAGTTTAGCAGGGTGGGATTCGGTGAATGAGCAGTTCTTC
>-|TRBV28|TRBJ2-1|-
CASRDPRAGGFFNEQFF
TGTGCCAGCAGGGACCCTCGTGCAGGGGGGTTTTTCAATGAGCAGTTCTTC
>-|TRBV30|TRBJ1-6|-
CAWSPRTENSPLHF
TGTGCCTGGAGTCCCCGGACAGAAAATTCACCCCTCCACTTT
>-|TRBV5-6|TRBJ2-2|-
CASSLAWTGELFF
TGTGCCAGCAGCTTAGCGTGGACCGGGGAGCTGTTTTTT
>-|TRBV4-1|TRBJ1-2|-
CASSPQGFLGDYGYTF
TGCGCCAGCAGCCCACAGGGCTTCCTGGGGGACTATGGCTACACCTTC
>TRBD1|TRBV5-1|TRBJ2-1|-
CASAYSGQGFNEQFF
TGCGCCAGCGCCTATTCGGGACAGGGGTTCAATGAGCAGTTCTTC
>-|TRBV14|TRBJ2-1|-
CASSHYTGHLANEQFF
TGTGCCAGCAGCCATTATACGGGACATTTGGCTAATGAGCAGTTCTTC
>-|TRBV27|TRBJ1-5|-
CASSLIFPSNQPQHF
TGTGCCAGCAGTTTAATCTTCCCGAGCAATCAGCCCCAGCATTTT
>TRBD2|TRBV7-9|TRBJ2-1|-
CASKGTSGAYNEQFF
TGTGCCAGCAAGGGGACTAGCGGGGCCTACAATGAGCAGTTCTTC
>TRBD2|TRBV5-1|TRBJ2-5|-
CASSWTVGLAGQETQYF
TGCGCCAGCAGCTGGACCGTCGGACTAGCGGGCCAAGAGACCCAGTACTTC
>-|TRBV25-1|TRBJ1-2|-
CASSEQMTDGYTF
TGTGCCAGCAGTGAACAGATGACAGATGGCTACACCTTC
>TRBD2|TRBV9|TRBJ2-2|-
CASSVAPSGDTGELFF
TGTGCCAGCAGCGTAGCCCCCAGCGGGGACACCGGGGAGCTGTTTTTT
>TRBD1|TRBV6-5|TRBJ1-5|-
CASGPGQYNQPQHF
TGTGCCTCTGGGCCGGGACAGTATAATCAGCCCCAGCATTTT
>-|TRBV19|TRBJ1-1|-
CASSITGLTLEAFF
TGTGCCAGTAGTATAACAGGGCTTACCCTTGAAGCTTTCTTT
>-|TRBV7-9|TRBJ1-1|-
CASSAQLLNTEAFF
TGTGCCAGCAGCGCTCAACTTTTGAACACTGAAGCTTTCTTT
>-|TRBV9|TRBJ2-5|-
CASSADRAQETQYF
TGTGCCAGCAGCGCCGACAGAGCCCAAGAGACCCAGTACTTC
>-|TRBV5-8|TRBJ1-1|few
CATTTGTTRRAFF
TGTGCCACCACCACTGGGACTACACGGAGGGCTTTCTTT
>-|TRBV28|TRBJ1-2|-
CASSVGGRADNYGYTF
TGTGCCAGCAGTGTCGGGGGGCGCGCGGATAACTATGGCTACACCTTC
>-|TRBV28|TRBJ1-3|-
CASSTGTLVGNTIYF
TGTGCCAGCAGCACCGGGACATTGGTGGGAAACACCATATATTTT
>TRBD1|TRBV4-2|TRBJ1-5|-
CASSQDPGQGGQPQHF
TGTGCCAGCAGCCAAGACCCCGGACAGGGGGGTCAGCCCCAGCATTTT
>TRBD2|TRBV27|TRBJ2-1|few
CASSLASGGYEQFF
TGTGCCAGCAGTTTAGCCAGCGGGGGATATGAGCAGTTCTTC
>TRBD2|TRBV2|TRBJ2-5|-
CASQGLAGQETQYF
TGTGCCAGCCAGGGACTAGCGGGGCAAGAGACCCAGTACTTC
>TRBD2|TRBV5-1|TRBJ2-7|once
CASSRKAAPVERGSSYEQYF
TGCGCCAGCAGCAGAAAGGCGGCCCCGGTGGAGCGGGGGAGCTCCTACGAGCAGTACTTC
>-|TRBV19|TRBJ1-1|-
CASSDGHPNTEAFF
TGTGCCAGTAGTGACGGACACCCGAACACTGAAGCTTTCTTT
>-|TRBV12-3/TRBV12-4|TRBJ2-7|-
CASSFQIHYEQYF
TGTGCCAGCAGTTTCCAGATCCACTACGAGCAGTACTTC
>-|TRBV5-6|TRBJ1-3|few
CASSLWGNTIYF
TGTGCCAGCAGCCTATGGGGAAACACCATATATTTT
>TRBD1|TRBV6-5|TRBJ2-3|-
CASSSGGATDTQYF
TGTGCCAGCAGCTCAGGGGGTGCCACAGATACGCAGTATTTT
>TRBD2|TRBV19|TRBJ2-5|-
CASSPGTSGEDLQETQYF
TGTGCCAGTAGCCCGGGGACTAGCGGGGAGGATCTCCAAGAGACCCAGTACTTC
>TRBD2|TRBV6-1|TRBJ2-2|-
CASSEIGPSGGTNGELFF
TGTGCCAGCAGTGAAATAGGGCCTAGCGGGGGGACAAACGGGGAGCTGTTTTTT
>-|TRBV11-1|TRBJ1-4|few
CASSGRRYEKLFF
TGTGCCAGCAGCGGAAGGCGGTATGAAAAACTGTTTTTT